This TCR beta chain was sequenced in a study of blood T cell repertoires in COVID-19. At the level of the study: The United States, Italy and Spain were the sources of the acute and convalescent COVID-19 samples. PBMCs, B-cell-depleted T cells, or T cells provided the cDNA or gDNA that made up the material.

CDR3 length: 14 residues. Germline V gene lookup returns CDR1 MNHNS and CDR2 SASEGT. Trimming took off 2 bases at V and 7 bases at J, with 9 bases between the two ends. In the authors' methods: Amplification from reference gene primers served as the basis for estimated nucleated cell counts. The repertoire was sequenced with immunoSEQ multiplex PCR; TCRdb's copy has only in-frame clones and lacks some. That table furnishes V, J and clone size, whereas the DNA furnished D and trimming. The sample consists of a few hundred thousand clones, roughly 85% of them appearing once. What was sequenced was peripheral blood. This sequence joins TRBV6-1 and TRBJ1-6; D is unclear. The sequence came from a woman aged 18-35 years with acute or convalescent COVID-19. CDR3 in amino acids: CASSERRKNSPLHF. The CDR3 DNA follows: TGTGCCAGCAGTGAAAGGCGGAAGAATTCACCCCTCCACTTT.